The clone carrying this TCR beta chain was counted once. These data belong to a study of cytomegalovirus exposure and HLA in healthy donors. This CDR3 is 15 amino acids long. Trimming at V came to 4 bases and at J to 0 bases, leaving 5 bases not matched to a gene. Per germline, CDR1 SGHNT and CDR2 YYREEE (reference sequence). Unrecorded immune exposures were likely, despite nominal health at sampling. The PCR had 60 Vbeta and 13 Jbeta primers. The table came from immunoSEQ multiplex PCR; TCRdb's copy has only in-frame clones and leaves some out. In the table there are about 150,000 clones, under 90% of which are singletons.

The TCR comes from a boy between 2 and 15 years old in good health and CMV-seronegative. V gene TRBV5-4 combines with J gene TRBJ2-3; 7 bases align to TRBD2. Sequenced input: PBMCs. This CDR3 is CASSGGGSSTDTQYF. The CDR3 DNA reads TGTGCCAGCAGCGGGGGGGGATCCAGCACAGATACGCAGTATTTT.